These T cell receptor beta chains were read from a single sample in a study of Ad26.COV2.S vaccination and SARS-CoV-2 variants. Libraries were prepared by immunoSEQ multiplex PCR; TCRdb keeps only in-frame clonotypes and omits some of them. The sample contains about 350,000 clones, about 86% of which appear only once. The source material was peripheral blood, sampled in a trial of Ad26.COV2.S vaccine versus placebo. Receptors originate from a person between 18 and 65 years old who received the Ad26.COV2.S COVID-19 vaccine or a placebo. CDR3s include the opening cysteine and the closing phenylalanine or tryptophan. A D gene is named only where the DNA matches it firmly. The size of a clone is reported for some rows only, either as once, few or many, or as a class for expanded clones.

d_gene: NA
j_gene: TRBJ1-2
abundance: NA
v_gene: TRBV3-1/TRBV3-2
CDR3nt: TGTGCCAGCAGCCCGGCCGGCGGGGGCTACACCTTC
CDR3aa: CASSPAGGGYTF

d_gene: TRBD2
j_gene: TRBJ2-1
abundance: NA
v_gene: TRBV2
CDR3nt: TGTGCCAGCAGAATAGCGGGGGGTTACAATGAGCAGTTCTTC
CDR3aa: CASRIAGGYNEQFF

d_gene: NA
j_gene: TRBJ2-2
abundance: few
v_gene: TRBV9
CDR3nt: TGTGCCAGCAGCGTCGGGACCGGGGAGCTGTTTTTT
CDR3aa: CASSVGTGELFF

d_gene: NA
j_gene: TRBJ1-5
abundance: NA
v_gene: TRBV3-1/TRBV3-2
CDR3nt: TGTGCCAGCAGCCAAGACGCCGTGTCTCAGCCCCAGCATTTT
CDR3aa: CASSQDAVSQPQHF

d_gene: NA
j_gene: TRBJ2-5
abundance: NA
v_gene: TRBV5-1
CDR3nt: TGCGCCAGCAGCCGGGGAAAAGCGGAAGAGACCCAGTACTTC
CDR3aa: CASSRGKAEETQYF

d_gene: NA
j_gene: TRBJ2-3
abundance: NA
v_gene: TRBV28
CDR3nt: TGTGCCAGCAGCTCAGGGGCTACCGGCACAGATACGCAGTATTTT
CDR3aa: CASSSGATGTDTQYF

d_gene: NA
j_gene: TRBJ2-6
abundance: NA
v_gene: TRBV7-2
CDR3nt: TGTGCCAGCAGCTTAGCTGGGGCCAACGTCCTGACTTTC
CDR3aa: CASSLAGANVLTF

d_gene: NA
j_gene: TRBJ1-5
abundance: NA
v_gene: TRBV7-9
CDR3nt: TGTGCCAGCAGCTTACGTGGAGGTGACCAGCATTTT
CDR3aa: CASSLRGGDQHF

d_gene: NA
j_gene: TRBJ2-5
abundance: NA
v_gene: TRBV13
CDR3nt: TGTGCCAGCAGCTTAAGGAGTAGCGGAAGGGAGACCCAGTACTTC
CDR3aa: CASSLRSSGRETQYF

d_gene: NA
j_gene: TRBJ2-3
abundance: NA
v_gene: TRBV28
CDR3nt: TGTGCCAGCAGCCCGAATGGGTTGGCAGATACGCAGTATTTT
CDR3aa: CASSPNGLADTQYF

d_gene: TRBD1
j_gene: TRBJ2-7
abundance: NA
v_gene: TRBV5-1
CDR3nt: TGCGCCAGCAGCCGCCGGGACAGGGGCCACGAGCAGTACTTC
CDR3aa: CASSRRDRGHEQYF

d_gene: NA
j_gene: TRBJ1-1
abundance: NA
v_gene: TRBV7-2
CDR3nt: TGTGCCAGCAGCAGGGTTGGGACGGGGATGAACACTGAAGCTTTCTTT
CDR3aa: CASSRVGTGMNTEAFF

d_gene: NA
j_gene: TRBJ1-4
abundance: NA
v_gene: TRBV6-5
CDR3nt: TGTGCCAGCAGTTACTCGGGGCAGAGGAATGAAAAACTGTTTTTT
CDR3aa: CASSYSGQRNEKLFF

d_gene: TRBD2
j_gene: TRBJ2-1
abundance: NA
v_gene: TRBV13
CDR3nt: TGTGCCAGCAGCTCTAGCGGGGGGTACAATGAGCAGTTCTTC
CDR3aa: CASSSSGGYNEQFF

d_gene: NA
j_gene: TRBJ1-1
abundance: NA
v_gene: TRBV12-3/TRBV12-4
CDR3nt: TGTGCCAGCAGTTTTTTCCAGGACACTGAAGCTTTCTTT
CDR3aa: CASSFFQDTEAFF

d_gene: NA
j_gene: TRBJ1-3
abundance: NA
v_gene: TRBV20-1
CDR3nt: TGCAGTGCTAGTCCCAGGGAGACTGGAAACACCATATATTTT
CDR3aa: CSASPRETGNTIYF

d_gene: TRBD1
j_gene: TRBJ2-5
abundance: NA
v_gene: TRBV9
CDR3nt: TGTGCCAGCAGCGAGTGGGACAGGCAAGAGACCCAGTACTTC
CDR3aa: CASSEWDRQETQYF

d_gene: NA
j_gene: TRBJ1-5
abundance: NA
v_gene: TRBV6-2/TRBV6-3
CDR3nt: TGTGCCAGCAGTTCCGAGACGGACAGCAATAGCAATCAGCCCCAGCATTTT
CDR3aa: CASSSETDSNSNQPQHF

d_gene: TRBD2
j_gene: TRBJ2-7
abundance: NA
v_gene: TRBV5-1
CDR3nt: TGCGCCAGCAGCTTGAGTGTGCGGACTAGCGGGGTTTGGGGTCCCTACGAGCAGTACTTC
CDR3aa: CASSLSVRTSGVWGPYEQYF

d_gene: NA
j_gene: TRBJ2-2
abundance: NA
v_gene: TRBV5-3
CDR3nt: TGTGCCAGAAGCTCGGTGTTGACGGGACACCCATCGACGAACACCGGGGAGCTGTTTTTT
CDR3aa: CARSSVLTGHPSTNTGELFF

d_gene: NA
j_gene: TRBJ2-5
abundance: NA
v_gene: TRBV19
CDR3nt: TGTGCCAGTAGAACTGGGGGGCAAGAGACCCAGTACTTC
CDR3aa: CASRTGGQETQYF

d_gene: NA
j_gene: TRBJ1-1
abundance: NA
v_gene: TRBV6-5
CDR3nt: TGTGCCAGCAGCCCCCCCCGGACAGAAGGGGAAGCTTTCTTT
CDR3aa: CASSPPRTEGEAFF

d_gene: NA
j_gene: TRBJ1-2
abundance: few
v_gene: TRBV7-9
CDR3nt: TGTGCCAGCAGCGGCGGTGGGCAGATCAATTATGGCTACACCTTC
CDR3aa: CASSGGGQINYGYTF

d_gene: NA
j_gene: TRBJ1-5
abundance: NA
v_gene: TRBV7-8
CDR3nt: TGTGCCAGCAGCCCAACCGGGGTACAACAGCCCCAGCATTTT
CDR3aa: CASSPTGVQQPQHF

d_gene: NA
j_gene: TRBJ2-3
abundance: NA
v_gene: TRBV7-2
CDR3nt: TGTGCCAGCAGGACCGGGCTTGGCACAGATACGCAGTATTTT
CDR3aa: CASRTGLGTDTQYF

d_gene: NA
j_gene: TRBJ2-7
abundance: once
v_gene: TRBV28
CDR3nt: TGTGCCAGCAGTTTAAAGGGGAGTATCTCCTACGAGCAGTACTTC
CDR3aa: CASSLKGSISYEQYF

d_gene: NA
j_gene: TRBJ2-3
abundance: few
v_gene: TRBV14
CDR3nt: TGTGCCAGCAGCCTGCAGTCAACGCAGTATTTT
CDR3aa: CASSLQSTQYF

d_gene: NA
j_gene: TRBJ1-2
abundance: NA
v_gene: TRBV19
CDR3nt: TGTGCCAGTAGTACTCAGGGAGTCTATGGCTACACCTTC
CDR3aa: CASSTQGVYGYTF

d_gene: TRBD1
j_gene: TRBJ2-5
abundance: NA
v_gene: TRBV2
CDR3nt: TGTGCCAGCAGAACAGAAAGGGGGCGGCGAGGGGACTTC
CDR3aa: CASRTERGRRGDF

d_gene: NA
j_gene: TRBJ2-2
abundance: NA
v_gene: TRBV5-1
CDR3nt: TGCGCCAGCACCCTGGGGCAGGGCGGGACCGGGGAGCTGTTTTTT
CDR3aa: CASTLGQGGTGELFF

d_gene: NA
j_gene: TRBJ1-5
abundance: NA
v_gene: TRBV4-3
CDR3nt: TGCGCCAGCAGCCAAGCAGTTTATAGCAATCAGCCCCAGCATTTT
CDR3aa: CASSQAVYSNQPQHF

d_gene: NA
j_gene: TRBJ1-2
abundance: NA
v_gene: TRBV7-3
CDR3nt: TGTGCCAGCAGCACCCACCGGGAGGGTGGCTACACCTTC
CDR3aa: CASSTHREGGYTF

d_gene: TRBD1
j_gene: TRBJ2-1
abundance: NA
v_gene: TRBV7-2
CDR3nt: TGTGCCAGCAGCCCCTCTGGAGACAGGGTACCCAATGAGCAGTTCTTC
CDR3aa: CASSPSGDRVPNEQFF

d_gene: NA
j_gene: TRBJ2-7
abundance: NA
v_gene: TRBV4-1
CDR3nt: TGCGCCAGCAGCCATGAACCAGGAATATACGAGCAGTACTTC
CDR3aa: CASSHEPGIYEQYF

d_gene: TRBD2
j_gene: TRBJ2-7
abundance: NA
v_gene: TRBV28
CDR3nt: TGTGCCAGCAAAGTTACATTTGGGGGGGCCTACGAGCAGTACTTC
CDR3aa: CASKVTFGGAYEQYF

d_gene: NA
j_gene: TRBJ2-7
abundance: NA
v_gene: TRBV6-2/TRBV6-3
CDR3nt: TGTGCCAGCAGTTACTGGGTATTATCGGAGCAGTACTTC
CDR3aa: CASSYWVLSEQYF

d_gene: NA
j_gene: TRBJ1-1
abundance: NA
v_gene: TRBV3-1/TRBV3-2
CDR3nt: TGTGCCAGCAGCGTCGGACAGTTGAACACTGAAGCTTTCTTT
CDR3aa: CASSVGQLNTEAFF